One and the same sample provided the 11 T cell receptor beta chains below, sequenced in a study of cytomegalovirus exposure and HLA in healthy donors (dated by TCRdb to 2016 to 2017). Receptor amplification or capture employed the immunoSEQ multiplex PCR assay. TCRdb obtained this table from immuneACCESS and retained in-frame rearrangements with V and J assigned. These tables miss some clones; where compared with another copy, unresolved V genes account for less than half of the shortfall, and the remainder is unexplained. The sample table shows about 330,000 clones, and 75% to 90% are seen once. The leading ten clones occupy around 0.8% of the sample. The sample taken for sequencing was PBMCs. Receptors were obtained from a young woman in good health and CMV-seronegative.

CDR3 in DNA: TGTGCCAGCAGCCAAGAGGACATTGGTTGGAGAGCACCTAGTACGGCTTTCTTT. Its protein is CASSQEDIGWRAPSTAFF. J is TRBJ1-1 and V is TRBV4-2, with a weak D call TRBD1 (5 bases). Germline CDR1 and CDR2: LGHNA and YNFKEQ. The CDR3 has 18 amino acids. V was shortened by 0 bases and J by 11 bases, with 28 bases between the two germline ends.

This chain uses TRBV28 with TRBJ1-5, with D tentatively TRBD1 (5 bases). From germline, CDR1 is MDHEN and CDR2 SYDVKM. Trimming shortened V by 8 bases and J by 1 base, and 15 bases separated the two germline ends. The CDR3 length is 15 residues. DNA for the CDR3: TGTGCCAGCGGACTTAGGCGGGGGAGCAATCAGCCCCAGCATTTT. As protein: CASGLRRGSNQPQHF.

CDR3 in DNA: TGTGCCAGCAGTTTTGGACAGGGGATGAACACTGAAGCTTTCTTT. This codes for CASSFGQGMNTEAFF. The genes are TRBV27 and TRBJ1-1; 9 bases map to TRBD1. Per the germline V gene, CDR1 is MNHEY and CDR2 is SMNVEV (reference sequence). The CDR3 totals 15 residues. Trimming removed 3 bases from V and 0 bases from J; junction bases left unmatched: 2.

J is TRBJ2-1 and V is TRBV10-3; TRBD2 is a possible D gene (6 bases). The V and J ends lost 5 bases and 3 bases respectively, with 11 bases between them. Germline-derived CDR1 and CDR2 are ENHRY and SYGVKD. This CDR3 is built from 14 residues. The CDR3, as DNA: TGTGCCATCAGTTCCGGGACTGGCTACAATGAGCAGTTCTTC. It encodes CAISSGTGYNEQFF.

V gene TRBV9 combines with J gene TRBJ2-3; 9 nucleotides line up with TRBD1. The CDR3 extends over 16 amino acids. V lost 0 bases, J lost 4 bases, and 6 bases stayed unmatched. The germline V gene has CDR1 SGDLS and CDR2 YYNGEE. The CDR3 spells CASSVAGGTGPDTQYF. The CDR3 DNA follows: TGTGCCAGCAGCGTAGCTGGCGGGACAGGGCCAGATACGCAGTATTTT. The whole variable domain, remainder taken from reference TRBV9 and TRBJ2-3, is DSGVTQTPKHLITATGQRVTLRCSPRSGDLSVYWYQQSLDQGLQFLIQYYNGEERAKGNILERFSAQQFPDLHSELNLSSLELGDSALYFCASSVAGGTGPDTQYFGPGTRLTVL.

This clone was found a few times. This chain joins TRBV7-9 and TRBJ2-1; tentative D call: TRBD2 (6 bases). The CDR3 totals 14 residues. The germline CDR1 and CDR2 sequences are SEHNR and FQNEAQ (reference sequence). Trimming left V 2 bases short and J 13 bases short, with 18 bases between. For the CDR3, the DNA is TGTGCCAGCAGCTTATCTCTCCTAGCGTCTCCCCAGTTCTTC. Residues: CASSLSLLASPQFF.

CDR3 in amino acids: CASSLVAGPTEAFF. Written as DNA, the CDR3 is TGTGCCAGCAGCTTAGTCGCGGGACCCACTGAAGCTTTCTTT. The chain has TRBV7-2 and TRBJ1-1; D is perhaps TRBD1 (5 bases). The CDR3 has 14 residues. Deletions cut 1 base from V and 4 bases from J, with 10 bases between. Per the germline V gene, CDR1 is SGHTA and CDR2 is FQGNSA.

The chain recombines TRBV4-2 with TRBJ2-5; 11 positions agree with TRBD2. Germline V lookup: CDR1 LGHNA, CDR2 YNFKEQ. CDR3 length: 16 residues. The V gene end was trimmed by 3 bases and the J gene end by 2 bases; junction bases not matched to a gene: 5. The CDR3 region has the DNA TGTGCCAGCAGCCATGATCTAGCGGGAGGACAAGAGACCCAGTACTTC. This gives the protein CASSHDLAGGQETQYF.

This clone has more than one count but fewer than ten. The rearrangement links TRBV19 to TRBJ1-5; 8 nucleotides line up with TRBD1. The CDR3 covers 18 residues. V shed 3 bases, J shed 2 bases, and the junction held 12 bases outside the gene matches. Per germline, CDR1 LNHDA and CDR2 SQIVND (reference sequence). The CDR3 DNA reads as TGTGCCAGTAGTATTTATGCCCGGACAGGGTCCGGCAATCAGCCCCAGCATTTT. Translated, it gives CASSIYARTGSGNQPQHF.

This sequence joins TRBV25-1 and TRBJ2-5; weak D call: TRBD1 (5 bases). The last part of the DNA fits TRBJ2-7 better; the J call may be wrong. Germline V gene sequence: CDR1 MGHDK, CDR2 SYGVNS. The CDR3 is made up of 12 amino acids. The CDR3 here is CASSDRVYEQYF. In DNA, the CDR3 is TGTGCCAGCAGTGACAGGGTCTACGAGCAGTACTTC.

This clone was observed once. V usage is TRBV18 and J usage is TRBJ1-2, with 7 nucleotides matching TRBD1. CDR3 length equals 15 residues. In germline, CDR1 is KGHSH, CDR2 LQKENI. Trimming took 0 bases from V and 3 from J; bases not matched to a gene: 4. The CDR3 bases are TGTGCCAGCTCACCACCACCAGGGGGAGACTATGGCTACACCTTC. Translation: CASSPPPGGDYGYTF.